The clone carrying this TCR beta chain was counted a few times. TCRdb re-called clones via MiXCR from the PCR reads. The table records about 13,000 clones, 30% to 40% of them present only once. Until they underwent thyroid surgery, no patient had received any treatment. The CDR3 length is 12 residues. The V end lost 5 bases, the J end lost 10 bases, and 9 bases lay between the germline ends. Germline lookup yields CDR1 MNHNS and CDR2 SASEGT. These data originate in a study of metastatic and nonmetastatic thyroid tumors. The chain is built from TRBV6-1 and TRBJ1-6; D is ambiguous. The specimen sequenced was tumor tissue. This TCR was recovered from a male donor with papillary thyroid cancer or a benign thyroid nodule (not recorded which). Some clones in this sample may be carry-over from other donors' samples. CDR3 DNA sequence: TGTGCCAGCAGTCCCCCGAACTCACCCCTCCACTTT. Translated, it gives CASSPPNSPLHF.